This T cell receptor beta chain was observed in a study of glioma-infiltrating T cells (dated by TCRdb to the mid-2010s). Some background on the complete study: TCR alpha- and beta-chain repertoires were sequenced from glioma tissue, non-neoplastic brain tissue and matched peripheral blood mononuclear cells. Each tissue-infiltrating repertoire was compared with the same patient's peripheral blood repertoire to measure divergence between tissue and blood T-cell populations. The paired cohort comprised three low-grade glioma patients, roughly 8 primary glioblastoma patients and three non-glioma patients contributing non-neoplastic brain tissue. Results the study describes overall, beyond this receptor: Small numbers underpinned the group comparisons: several glioblastoma patients, three low-grade glioma patients and three non-neoplastic patients. Very few CDR3 sequences were shared between tissue and blood, attributed to high CDR3 diversity and limited sampling. VJ-independent divergence between tissue and blood was found to be below expectation in non-neoplastic patients but above expectation in all gliomas, particularly low-grade gliomas.

From the cysteine up to the phenylalanine, the CDR3 has a length of 13 residues. Solely the CDR3 DNA is kept, with 39 bases framed from the first base. For CDR1 and CDR2, the germline V gene lists SGDLS and YYNGEE. The V end loses 0 bases and the J end loses 2 bases, and a stretch of 5 bases separates them. TCR alpha and beta CDR3 regions were amplified with the iRepertoire nested amplicon-rescue multiplex PCR (arm-PCR) platform from RNA. The input for one-step reverse transcription and amplification was about 95-450 ng of either tissue mRNA or PBMC total RNA. Following bead purification, Illumina adapters were added by a secondary multiplex PCR, and the libraries were gel-purified between 200 and 400 bp. Internal 6-nucleotide barcodes were carried by the libraries and were used for demultiplexing. Sequencing of libraries was performed on an Illumina MiSeq with 2x220 or 2x250 nucleotide paired-end reads. Processing in the source paper ran as follows. Paired reads were merged using FLASH 1.2.11 and were aligned to the GRCh37 human genome using BWA-MEM, after which TRA and TRB reads were extracted. V and J assignment used an IMGT-derived reference of cassette sequences and CDR3 motifs that included pseudogenes. Reads were translated in three frames, and productive CDR3s were defined as those with a C...FGXG motif and no stop codons. Clonotypes were defined as unique combinations of V-J cassette pair and CDR3 amino acid sequence. Hamming distance filtering was applied to reads, with thresholds set by the sequence error rate of each sample in mapped regions. In TCRdb, the public reads were trimmed at Q25 with fastp and aligned with MiXCR, with productive beta chains retained. Merged by CDR3 protein, the rows form single entries marked with the most common genes and DNA. Clone size and V and J calls follow TCRdb, not the original study. This sample has roughly 130,000 distinct CDR3 sequences in its table, and around a quarter of those were observed once. The ten largest clones capture around 28% of the sample.

As regards this clonotype: It has no known antigen specificity. No base quality values were provided; no much bigger clone lies one nucleotide off.

This clonotype was sampled from a human donor with low-grade glioma or glioblastoma, undergoing nonglioma brain surgery, or in good health (not recorded which). Here the chain combines TRBV9 and TRBJ1-2, with no reliable assignment of the D segment. The specimen sequenced was glioma tissue, nonneoplastic brain tissue, or PBMCs (not recorded which). The nucleotide sequence is TGTGCCAGCAGCGTAGACAGAAACTATGGCTACACCTTC. The resulting protein is CASSVDRNYGYTF.